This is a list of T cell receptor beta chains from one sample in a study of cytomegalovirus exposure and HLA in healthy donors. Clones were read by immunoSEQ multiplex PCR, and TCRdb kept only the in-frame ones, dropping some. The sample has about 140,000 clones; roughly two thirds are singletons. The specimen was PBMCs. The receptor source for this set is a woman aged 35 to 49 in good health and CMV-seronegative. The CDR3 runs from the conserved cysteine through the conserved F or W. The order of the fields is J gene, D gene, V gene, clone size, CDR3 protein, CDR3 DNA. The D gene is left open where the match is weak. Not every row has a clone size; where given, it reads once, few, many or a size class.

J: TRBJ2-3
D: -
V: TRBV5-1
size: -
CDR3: CASSVGGHTDTQYF
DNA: TGCGCCAGCAGCGTCGGAGGCCACACAGATACGCAGTATTTT

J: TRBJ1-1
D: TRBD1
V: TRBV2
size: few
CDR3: CASKAGTGSRNTEAFF
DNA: TGTGCCAGCAAAGCCGGGACAGGGAGTCGGAACACTGAAGCTTTCTTT

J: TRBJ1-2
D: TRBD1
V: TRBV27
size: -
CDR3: CTSSLSTGQGYTF
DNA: TGTACCAGCAGTTTATCGACAGGGCAAGGCTACACCTTC

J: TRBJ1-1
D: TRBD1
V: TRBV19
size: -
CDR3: CASSGRDRDSEAFF
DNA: TGTGCCAGTAGTGGCCGGGACAGGGACTCTGAAGCTTTCTTT

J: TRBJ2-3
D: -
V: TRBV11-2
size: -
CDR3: CASSGTSGSGTQYF
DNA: TGTGCCAGCAGCGGAACCTCGGGGTCGGGTACGCAGTATTTT

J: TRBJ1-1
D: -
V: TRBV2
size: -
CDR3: CASRGDIRTEAFF
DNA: TGTGCCAGCAGGGGGGACATACGAACTGAAGCTTTCTTT

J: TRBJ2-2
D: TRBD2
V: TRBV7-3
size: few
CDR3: CASSFTNSGGELFF
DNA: TGTGCCAGCAGCTTTACCAATAGCGGGGGGGAGCTGTTTTTT

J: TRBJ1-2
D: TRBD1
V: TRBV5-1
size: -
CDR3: CASSSTSQGPNGYTF
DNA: TGCGCCAGCAGCTCGACTTCACAGGGGCCAAACGGCTACACCTTC

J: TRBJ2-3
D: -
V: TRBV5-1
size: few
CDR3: CASRVAGGSTDTQYF
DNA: TGCGCCAGCAGAGTTGCAGGAGGTAGCACAGATACGCAGTATTTT

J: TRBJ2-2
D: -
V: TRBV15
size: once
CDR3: CATSSRRANTGELFF
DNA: TGTGCCACCAGCTCCCGGAGGGCGAACACCGGGGAGCTGTTTTTT

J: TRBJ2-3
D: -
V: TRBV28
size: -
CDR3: CASSPATGHPQYDTQYF
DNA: TGTGCCAGCTCACCGGCGACAGGTCATCCGCAGTACGATACGCAGTATTTT

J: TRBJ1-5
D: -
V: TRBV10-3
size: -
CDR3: CAIRDSGGWQDQPQHF
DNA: TGTGCCATTCGGGACTCCGGCGGTTGGCAGGATCAGCCCCAGCATTTT

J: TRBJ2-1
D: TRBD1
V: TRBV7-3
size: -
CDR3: CASSLLGTGGYNEQFF
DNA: TGTGCCAGCAGCTTACTCGGGACAGGGGGGTACAATGAGCAGTTCTTC

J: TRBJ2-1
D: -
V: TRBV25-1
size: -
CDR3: CASIPLQGPLYNEQFF
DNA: TGTGCCAGCATACCACTACAGGGACCCCTCTACAATGAGCAGTTCTTC

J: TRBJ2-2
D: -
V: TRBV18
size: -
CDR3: CASSPIGPGELFF
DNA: TGTGCCAGCTCACCCATCGGTCCCGGGGAGCTGTTTTTT

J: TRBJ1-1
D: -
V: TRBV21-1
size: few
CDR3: CASSNPGQGACEAFF
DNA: TGTGCCAGCAGCAATCCGGGACAGGGGGCTTGTGAAGCTTTCTTT

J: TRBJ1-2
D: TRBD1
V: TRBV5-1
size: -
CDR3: CASSSPQGEDGYTF
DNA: TGCGCCAGCAGCTCCCCCCAGGGGGAGGATGGCTACACCTTC

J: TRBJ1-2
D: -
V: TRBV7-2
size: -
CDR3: CASSPAQGHGYTF
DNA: TGTGCCAGCAGCCCCGCGCAGGGTCATGGCTACACCTTC

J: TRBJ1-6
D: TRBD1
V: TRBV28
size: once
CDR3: CASSSQGRRPLLGLHF
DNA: TGTGCCAGCAGTTCACAGGGGAGGAGGCCCCTTTTAGGCCTCCACTTT

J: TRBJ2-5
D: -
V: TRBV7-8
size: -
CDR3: CASSRSRGETQYF
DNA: TGTGCCAGCAGCCGTAGCAGGGGAGAGACCCAGTACTTC

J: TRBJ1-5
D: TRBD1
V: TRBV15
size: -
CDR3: CATSRGDREDQPQHF
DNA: TGTGCCACCAGCAGAGGGGACAGGGAGGATCAGCCCCAGCATTTT

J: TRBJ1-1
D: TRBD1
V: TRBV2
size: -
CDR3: CASSESTGVGMNTEAFF
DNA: TGTGCCAGCAGTGAAAGTACAGGGGTGGGAATGAACACTGAAGCTTTCTTT

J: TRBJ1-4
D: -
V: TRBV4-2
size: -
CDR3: CASSQMLTEKLLF
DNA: TGTGCCAGCAGCCAAATGCTTACAGAAAAACTGCTTTTT

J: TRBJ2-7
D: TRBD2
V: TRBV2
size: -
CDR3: CASLTRTSGDLVGYEQYF
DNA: TGCGCCAGCCTTACGAGGACTAGCGGGGACCTAGTGGGTTACGAGCAGTACTTC

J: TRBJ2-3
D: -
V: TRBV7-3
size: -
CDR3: CASSLTFGASDTQYF
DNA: TGTGCCAGCAGCTTAACTTTCGGAGCGTCAGATACGCAGTATTTT

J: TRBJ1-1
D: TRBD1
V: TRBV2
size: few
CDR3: CASSGDSWDTEAFF
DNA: TGTGCCAGCAGTGGGGACAGCTGGGACACTGAAGCTTTCTTT

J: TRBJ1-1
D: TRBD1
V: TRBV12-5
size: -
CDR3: CASGFTGVFGEASF
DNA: TGTGCTAGTGGTTTCACAGGGGTGTTTGGTGAAGCTTCCTTT

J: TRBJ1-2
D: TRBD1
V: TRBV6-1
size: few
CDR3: CASSDRATGVYGYTF
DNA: TGTGCCAGCAGTGACAGGGCTACAGGGGTTTATGGCTACACCTTC

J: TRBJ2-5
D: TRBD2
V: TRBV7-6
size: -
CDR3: CASSLEAAGGLRKTQYF
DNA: TGTGCCAGCAGCTTAGAGGCAGCGGGGGGGCTCAGGAAGACCCAGTACTTC

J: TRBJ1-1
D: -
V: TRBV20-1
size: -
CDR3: CSAASGTEAFF
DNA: TGCAGTGCTGCATCGGGAACTGAAGCTTTCTTT

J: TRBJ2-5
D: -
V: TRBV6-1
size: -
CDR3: CASSERETQYF
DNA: TGTGCCAGCAGTGAACGTGAGACCCAGTACTTC

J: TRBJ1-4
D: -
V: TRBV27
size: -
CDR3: CASGPHREGNEKLFF
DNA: TGTGCCAGCGGACCACACAGGGAGGGTAATGAAAAACTGTTTTTT

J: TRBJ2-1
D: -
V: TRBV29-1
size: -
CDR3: CSVPVAYNEQFF
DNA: TGCAGCGTCCCGGTCGCATACAATGAGCAGTTCTTC

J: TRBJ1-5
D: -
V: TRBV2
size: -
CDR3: CASRERGGDNQPQHF
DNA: TGTGCCAGCAGGGAACGTGGGGGGGACAATCAGCCCCAGCATTTT

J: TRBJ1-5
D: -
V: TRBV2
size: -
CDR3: CASRSLTLSNQPQHF
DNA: TGTGCCAGCAGGAGCTTGACACTTTCCAATCAGCCCCAGCATTTT

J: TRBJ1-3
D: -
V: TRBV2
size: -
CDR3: CASSSTGPFGNTIYF
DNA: TGTGCCAGCAGTTCAACAGGTCCGTTCGGAAACACCATATATTTT

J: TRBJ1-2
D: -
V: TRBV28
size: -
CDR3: CASSLSTVYGYTF
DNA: TGTGCCAGCAGTTTATCCACCGTCTACGGCTACACCTTC

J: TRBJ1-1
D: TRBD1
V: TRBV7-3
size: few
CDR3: CASSTHTGDPEAFF
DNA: TGTGCCAGCAGCACGCACACAGGGGACCCCGAAGCTTTCTTT

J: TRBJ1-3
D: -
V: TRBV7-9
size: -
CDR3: CASSFDRNSGNTIYF
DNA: TGTGCCAGCAGCTTTGACAGAAACTCTGGAAACACCATATATTTT

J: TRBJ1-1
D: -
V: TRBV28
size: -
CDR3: CASTTSGNTEAFF
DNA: TGTGCCAGCACCACATCAGGGAACACTGAAGCTTTCTTT

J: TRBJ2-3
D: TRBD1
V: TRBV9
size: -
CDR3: CASSAGQGARTDTQYF
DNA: TGTGCCAGCAGCGCCGGACAGGGGGCGCGCACAGATACGCAGTATTTT

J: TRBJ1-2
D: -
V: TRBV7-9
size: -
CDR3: CSSSLGGGGYTF
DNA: TGTTCCAGCAGCTTAGGGGGAGGCGGCTACACCTTC

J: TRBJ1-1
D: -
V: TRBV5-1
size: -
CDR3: CASSFRQNTEAFF
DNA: TGCGCCAGCAGCTTCAGGCAGAACACTGAAGCTTTCTTT

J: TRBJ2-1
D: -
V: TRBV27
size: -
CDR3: CASSLSLANNEQFF
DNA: TGTGCCAGCAGTTTATCTCTAGCGAACAATGAGCAGTTCTTC

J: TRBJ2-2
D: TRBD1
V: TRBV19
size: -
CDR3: CASSLGQGIPGELFF
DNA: TGTGCCAGTAGTTTGGGACAGGGGATTCCCGGGGAGCTGTTTTTT

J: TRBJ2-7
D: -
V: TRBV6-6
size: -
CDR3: CASSYSMGPAYEQYF
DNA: TGTGCCAGCAGTTACTCGATGGGGCCAGCCTACGAGCAGTACTTC

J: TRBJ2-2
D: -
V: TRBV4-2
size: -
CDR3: CASSQGLRAGELFF
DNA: TGTGCCAGCAGCCAAGGCCTCAGGGCCGGGGAGCTGTTTTTT

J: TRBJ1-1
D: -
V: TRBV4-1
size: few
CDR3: CASSQPGTRDTEAFF
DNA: TGCGCCAGCAGCCAACCCGGGACACGGGACACTGAAGCTTTCTTT

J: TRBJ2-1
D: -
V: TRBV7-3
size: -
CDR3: CASSLGGSSNEQFF
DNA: TGTGCCAGCAGCTTAGGAGGCAGCTCCAATGAGCAGTTCTTC

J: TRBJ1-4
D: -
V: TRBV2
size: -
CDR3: CASSDRTDEKLFF
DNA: TGTGCCAGCAGTGATAGGACAGACGAAAAACTGTTTTTT

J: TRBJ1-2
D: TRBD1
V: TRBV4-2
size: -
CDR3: CASSPPIDRAGHYGYTF
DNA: TGTGCCAGCAGCCCCCCTATTGACAGGGCAGGTCACTATGGCTACACCTTC

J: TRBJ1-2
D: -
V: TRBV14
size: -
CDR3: CASSQGQVYGYTF
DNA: TGTGCCAGCAGCCAAGGACAGGTCTATGGCTACACCTTC

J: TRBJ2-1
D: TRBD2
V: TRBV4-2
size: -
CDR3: CASSQVNLAGGVNNEQFF
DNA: TGTGCCAGCAGCCAAGTTAACTTAGCGGGGGGAGTGAACAATGAGCAGTTCTTC

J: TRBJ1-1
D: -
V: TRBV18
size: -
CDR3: CASSPTGNTEAFF
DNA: TGTGCCAGCTCCCCTACAGGAAACACTGAAGCTTTCTTT

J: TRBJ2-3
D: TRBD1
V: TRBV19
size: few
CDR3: CASSNRGQGAQDTQYF
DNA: TGTGCCAGTAGTAACCGAGGACAGGGGGCGCAAGATACGCAGTATTTT

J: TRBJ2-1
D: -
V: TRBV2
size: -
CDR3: CASSSSNNEQFF
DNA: TGTGCCAGCAGTTCAAGCAACAATGAGCAGTTCTTC